The rows below give T cell receptor beta chains drawn from one sample of a study of cytomegalovirus exposure and HLA in healthy donors. The repertoire was sequenced with immunoSEQ multiplex PCR; TCRdb's copy has only in-frame clones and lacks some. The table has 120,000 to 150,000 clones, less than 85% seen once. Sequences were obtained from PBMCs. The receptor source for this set is a man aged 40-49 years in good health and CMV-seropositive. The CDR3 runs from the conserved cysteine through the conserved F or W. A D gene is named only where the DNA matches it firmly. Clone size is shown for a subset of rows, as once, few, many or a class of expanded clone.

cdr3_aa	cdr3_nt	v_call	j_call	d_call	clone_size
CASSLKGTQNTEAFF	TGTGCCAGCAGCTTGAAGGGGACACAGAACACTGAAGCTTTCTTT	TRBV5-4	TRBJ1-1	.	few
CASSSRGSSYNEQFF	TGCGCCAGCAGCTCGCGCGGGAGCTCCTACAATGAGCAGTTCTTC	TRBV4-3	TRBJ2-1	TRBD2	.
CASTPRGHMNTEAFF	TGCGCCAGCACCCCGAGGGGGCATATGAACACTGAAGCTTTCTTT	TRBV5-1	TRBJ1-1	TRBD1	.
CASSQNIAPLYGYTF	TGCGCCAGCAGCCAGAACATCGCCCCCCTCTATGGCTACACCTTC	TRBV4-1	TRBJ1-2	.	few
CASSRPGTSGFF	TGTGCCAGCAGTCGACCCGGGACTAGCGGGTTCTTC	TRBV7-9	TRBJ2-1	TRBD2	few
CASSPRGGFGGANVLTF	TGTGCCAGCAGCCCCCGGGGAGGGTTCGGTGGGGCCAACGTCCTGACTTTC	TRBV5-4	TRBJ2-6	TRBD2	once
CASRDRGLYEQYF	TGTGCCAGCAGAGACAGGGGGCTATACGAGCAGTACTTC	TRBV28	TRBJ2-7	TRBD1	.
CASSLAGRGYEQYF	TGCGCCAGCAGCTTGGCGGGCAGGGGGTACGAGCAGTACTTC	TRBV5-1	TRBJ2-7	TRBD1	.
CASSVGLPNTGELFF	TGTGCCAGCAGCGTAGGACTACCCAACACCGGGGAGCTGTTTTTT	TRBV9	TRBJ2-2	.	.
CASSLRGTGVENEKLFF	TGTGCCAGCAGTTTAAGAGGGACAGGGGTGGAGAATGAAAAACTGTTTTTT	TRBV28	TRBJ1-4	TRBD1	.
CASRRRTGYGYTF	TGTGCCAGCAGAAGAAGGACAGGGTATGGCTACACCTTC	TRBV6-1	TRBJ1-2	TRBD1	.
CASSARGGRDTQYF	TGTGCCAGCAGTGCCCGGGGGGGCCGAGATACGCAGTATTTT	TRBV2	TRBJ2-3	TRBD2	.
CASSPAGQDYYGYTF	TGTGCCAGCAGCCCCGCAGGACAAGATTACTATGGCTACACCTTC	TRBV6-6	TRBJ1-2	.	.
CASSLSGATEAFF	TGTGCCAGCAGTTTATCAGGGGCCACTGAAGCTTTCTTT	TRBV27	TRBJ1-1	.	.
CASSFGLAGYTDTQYF	TGTGCCAGCAGCTTTGGACTAGCGGGGTACACAGATACGCAGTATTTT	TRBV7-9	TRBJ2-3	TRBD2	.
CASSVSTSGGIDTQYF	TGTGCCAGCAGTGTATCGACTAGCGGGGGGATCGATACGCAGTATTTT	TRBV2	TRBJ2-3	TRBD2	.